This entry lists 14 T cell receptor beta chains sequenced from one sample in a study of cytomegalovirus exposure and HLA in healthy donors. Primers: 60 Vbeta forward and 13 Jbeta reverse. Clones were read by immunoSEQ multiplex PCR, and TCRdb kept only the in-frame ones, dropping some. The repertoire holds over 150,000 clones, with over 70% as singletons. The sequencing input was PBMCs. These receptors came from a man aged 25 to 40 in good health and CMV-seronegative.

The J gene is TRBJ1-4, the V gene TRBV9, with a weak D call TRBD1 (5 bases). The CDR3 contains 16 residues. V lost 0 bases and J lost 7, with 16 bases in between. Germline V gene sequence: CDR1 SGDLS, CDR2 YYNGEE. The CDR3 region is CASSVVSGAVGEKLFF. As DNA, the CDR3 is TGTGCCAGCAGCGTAGTTTCTGGGGCCGTGGGTGAAAAACTGTTTTTT.

This rearrangement joins TRBV29-1 to TRBJ1-1; TRBD1 matches 10 bases. Germline V gives CDR1 SQVTM, CDR2 ANQGSEA. The CDR3 runs to 11 residues. Trimming took 6 bases from V and 6 from J; bases not matched to a gene: 1. The CDR3 region is CSVGQGAEAFF. CDR3 sequence (DNA): TGCAGCGTCGGACAGGGGGCTGAAGCTTTCTTT.

CDR3 amino acids: CASSRYQETQYF. The CDR3 DNA is TGTGCCAGCAGTCGGTACCAAGAGACCCAGTACTTC. This chain connects TRBV6-5 to TRBJ2-5; D not resolved. The CDR3 has 12 residues. V lost 5 bases to trimming and J lost 0 bases, with 4 bases between them. Germline V gene data show CDR1 as MNHEY and CDR2 as SVGAGI.

The chain combines TRBV28 with TRBJ1-1; TRBD1 is a possible D gene (5 bases). Trimming removed 8 bases from V and 8 bases from J, with 15 bases in between. The germline V gene encodes CDR1 MDHEN and CDR2 SYDVKM. The CDR3 extends over 12 amino acids. The CDR3 DNA reads as TGTGCCAGCTACGACAGTTTAGCCGAAGCTTTCTTT. Its translation: CASYDSLAEAFF.

This rearrangement joins TRBV27 to TRBJ1-1; TRBD1 is a possible D gene (5 bases). Trimming stripped 6 bases from V and 4 bases from J, with 15 bases between. CDR1 is MNHEY, CDR2 SMNVEV, per germline (reference sequence). The CDR3 is 14 amino acids. DNA of the CDR3: TGTGCCAGCAGACCCAGACAGCCAGGCACTGAAGCTTTCTTT. Protein sequence: CASRPRQPGTEAFF.

The V and J genes are TRBV27 and TRBJ1-2, with 7 bases that match TRBD1. With V trimmed by 2 bases and J by 4 bases, 7 bases remained unmatched. The germline CDR1 and CDR2 sequences are MNHEY and SMNVEV (reference sequence). The CDR3 has 15 amino acids. DNA of the CDR3: TGTGCCAGCAGTTTAGGAGGGGGCTCAAGCTATGGCTACACCTTC. As protein: CASSLGGGSSYGYTF.

J is TRBJ2-2 and V is TRBV5-1; D is perhaps TRBD1 (5 bases). V was clipped by 1 base and J by 0 bases, with 7 bases between them. From germline, CDR1 is SGHRS and CDR2 YFSETQ. This CDR3 comprises 15 residues. The CDR3 DNA sequence: TGCGCCAGCAGCTTGAGACAGTCGAACACCGGGGAGCTGTTTTTT. Encoded protein: CASSLRQSNTGELFF. The complete variable domain, with remaining parts taken from reference TRBV5-1 and TRBJ2-2, reads KAGVTQTPRYLIKTRGQQVTLSCSPISGHRSVSWYQQTPGQGLQFLFEYFSETQRNKGNFPGRFSGRQFSNSRSEMNVSTLELGDSALYLCASSLRQSNTGELFFGEGSRLTVL.

The chain combines TRBV27 with TRBJ2-2; D unresolved. CDR3 length equals 15 residues. V gave up 5 bases and J gave up 4 bases, with 14 bases separating them. CDR1 and CDR2 (germline): MNHEY, SMNVEV (reference sequence). CDR3: CASSLMIHSTGELFF. DNA of the CDR3: TGTGCCAGCAGTCTGATGATACATTCCACCGGGGAGCTGTTTTTT.

CDR3 nucleotides: TGTGCCAGCAGCTTGGGGGGACTACTGAACACTGAAGCTTTCTTT. Its translation: CASSLGGLLNTEAFF. The chain combines TRBV5-5 with TRBJ1-1; D perhaps matches TRBD1 (5 bases). Germline CDR1 reads SGHKS; CDR2 reads YYEKEE (reference sequence). This CDR3 spans 15 amino acids. V was cut by 0 bases and J by 0 bases, with 9 bases left in between.

The chain couples TRBV11-3 to TRBJ2-3; 7 positions agree with TRBD2. The V gene end was trimmed by 1 base and the J gene end by 0 bases; junction bases not matched to a gene: 1. Looked up from germline, CDR1 is SGHNT and CDR2 is YENEEA. The CDR3 covers 15 residues. DNA of the CDR3: TGTGCCAGCAGCTTAGCGGGGGGTAGCACAGATACGCAGTATTTT. Translation: CASSLAGGSTDTQYF. The full variable domain, in which reference TRBV11-3 and TRBJ2-3 provide the parts outside the CDR3, is EAGVVQSPRYKIIEKKQPVAFWCNPISGHNTLYWYLQNLGQGPELLIRYENEEAVDDSQLPKDRFSAERLKGVDSTLKIQPAELGDSAVYLCASSLAGGSTDTQYFGPGTRLTVL.

This chain uses TRBV11-2 with TRBJ2-1; 9 nucleotides match TRBD2. Germline trimming cut 1 base from V and 13 bases from J; bases unmatched to any gene: 2. The CDR3 has 12 amino acids. Germline V gives CDR1 SGHAT, CDR2 FQNNGV. This CDR3 is CASSLGREGQFF. In DNA form, the CDR3 reads TGTGCCAGCAGCTTAGGGCGGGAGGGCCAGTTCTTC.

The rearrangement links TRBV29-1 to TRBJ2-1; D not resolved. Trimming pared 5 bases from V and 7 bases from J, leaving 9 bases between. From germline, CDR1 is SQVTM and CDR2 ANQGSEA. The CDR3 loop spans 11 amino acids. In DNA form, the CDR3 reads TGCAGCGTTTCAAACCAGAATGAGCAGTTCTTC. This translates into CSVSNQNEQFF.

This chain links TRBV29-1 with TRBJ1-2; unclear D gene. The CDR3 contains 11 residues. CDR1 is SQVTM and CDR2 is ANQGSEA in the germline V gene. V was clipped by 4 bases and J by 1 base, with 4 bases between them. CDR3 coding DNA: TGCAGCGTTGCGGGTAACTATGGCTACACCTTC. It specifies CSVAGNYGYTF.

The gene calls are TRBV11-2 and TRBJ2-2, with 9 bases identical to TRBD2. Germline CDR1 and CDR2: SGHAT and FQNNGV. Trimming took 5 bases from V and 2 from J; bases not matched to a gene: 9. The CDR3 spans 17 residues. This chain's CDR3 is CASSILLAGLNTGELFF. The DNA of the CDR3 is TGTGCCAGCAGCATACTTCTAGCGGGGCTTAACACCGGGGAGCTGTTTTTT.